These T cell receptor beta chains were read from a single sample in a study of control samples from healthy donors and cancer patients. Profiled with immunoSEQ multiplex PCR; TCRdb holds only in-frame clones, not every one. The sample carries around 150,000 clones, about 87% recorded once. Sequencing was carried out using blood. The receptor source for this set is a man aged 30 to 45 in good health. Both conserved end residues are part of each CDR3. D genes are given only for firm matches. Clone size is given for some rows only: seen once, a few or many times, or a class if the clone is expanded.

NA	NA	TRBV27	TRBJ1-6	TGTGCCAGCAGTTTATTCGGGACACGAAGCTCCTATAATTCACCCCTCCACTTT	CASSLFGTRSSYNSPLHF
NA	NA	TRBV1	TRBJ2-1	TGCACCAGCAGCCCGAGCGGGGAACACCCGCCCAATGAGCAGTTCTTC	CTSSPSGEHPPNEQFF
NA	NA	TRBV15	TRBJ1-5	TGTGCCACCAGGGGGGGCAATCAGCCCCAGCATTTT	CATRGGNQPQHF
NA	NA	TRBV29-1	TRBJ1-2	TGCAGCGCTTCGATCAAGGCCACTCGCTATGGCTACACCTTC	CSASIKATRYGYTF
NA	TRBD1	TRBV20-1	TRBJ1-2	TGCAGTGCCGTTCGACAGGGAGGCTACACCTTC	CSAVRQGGYTF
NA	NA	TRBV5-1	TRBJ1-6	TGCGCCAGCAGCTTGGCCCATGGGGGGGATGAGCCCCTCCACTTT	CASSLAHGGDEPLHF
NA	NA	TRBV7-6	TRBJ1-2	TGTGCCAGCAGCTTCCTCGGGGGGCGGGGGCAGGATGGCTACACCTTC	CASSFLGGRGQDGYTF
NA	NA	TRBV2	TRBJ1-2	TGTGCCAGCAGCCTCTCATCCGAAGGCTACACCTTC	CASSLSSEGYTF
NA	NA	TRBV7-9	TRBJ1-1	TGTGCCAGCAGTAGATCTCTGGGGGGATCGGCGACTGAAGCTTTCTTT	CASSRSLGGSATEAFF
NA	NA	TRBV7-9	TRBJ1-2	TGTGCCAGCAGCTTAGAAAGGGTCTATGGCTACACCTTC	CASSLERVYGYTF
NA	NA	TRBV3-1/TRBV3-2	TRBJ1-6	TGTGCCAGCAGCCAAGGAGCGGGGTTTGTGGATTCACCCCTCCACTTT	CASSQGAGFVDSPLHF
NA	TRBD2	TRBV7-8	TRBJ2-7	TGTGCCAGCAGCTTAGTGGCCGGGACTAGTAGGTACGAGCAGTACTTC	CASSLVAGTSRYEQYF
few	TRBD1	TRBV2	TRBJ2-1	TGTGCCAGCAGGACAGGGGGCGATTTCAGTGAGCAGTTCTTC	CASRTGGDFSEQFF
NA	TRBD1	TRBV3-1/TRBV3-2	TRBJ2-3	TGTGCCAGCAGCTTGCCCGGGACAGGGACAGATACGCAGTATTTT	CASSLPGTGTDTQYF
NA	TRBD1	TRBV2	TRBJ1-5	TGTGCCAGCAGTGTACAGGGGGCCGGGGAGCCCCAGCATTTT	CASSVQGAGEPQHF
NA	TRBD1	TRBV19	TRBJ1-6	TGTGCCAGTTCCCGGGACAGGAATTCACCCCTCCACTTT	CASSRDRNSPLHF
NA	TRBD1	TRBV11-2	TRBJ2-2	TGTGCCAGCAGCCCTCTAGGGGGCGCAAACACCGGGGAGCTGTTTTTT	CASSPLGGANTGELFF
NA	NA	TRBV15	TRBJ2-1	TGTGCCACCAGCAGAGAAACGGGGGGCCGGGTTGAGCAGTTCTTC	CATSRETGGRVEQFF
once	NA	TRBV5-1	TRBJ1-1	TGCGCCAGCAGCCCGGAGGGGGGTTTGGAAGCTTTCTTT	CASSPEGGLEAFF
NA	TRBD2	TRBV5-4	TRBJ2-7	TGTGCCAGCAGCTTTCTAGCGGGAGGAAACGAGCAGTACTTC	CASSFLAGGNEQYF
NA	NA	TRBV15	TRBJ2-7	TGTGCCACCAGCTCCGGGATATCCTACGAGCAGTACTTC	CATSSGISYEQYF
NA	TRBD2	TRBV6-6	TRBJ2-7	TGTGCCAGCAGTGCACTAGCGGGAGGTAGCGAGCAGTACTTC	CASSALAGGSEQYF
few	TRBD2	TRBV5-4	TRBJ2-3	TGTGCCAGCAGCTTGGTGGGCGGGGGATCAGATACGCAGTATTTT	CASSLVGGGSDTQYF
NA	NA	TRBV5-4	TRBJ1-5	TGTGCCAGCAGCCGGGACAGCAATCAGCCCCAGCATTTT	CASSRDSNQPQHF
few	NA	TRBV7-9	TRBJ2-3	TGTGCCAGCAGCTCCCGACAGGAGGGCACAGATACGCAGTATTTT	CASSSRQEGTDTQYF
NA	NA	TRBV9	TRBJ1-6	TGTGCCAGCAGCGTCAGGGGTGGCAATTCACCCCTCCACTTT	CASSVRGGNSPLHF
NA	NA	TRBV2	TRBJ1-1	TGTGCCAGCAGTGAAAACGGGGTTTTCAACACTGAAGCTTTCTTT	CASSENGVFNTEAFF
NA	NA	TRBV13	TRBJ2-1	TGTGCCAGCAGCTTTTACAATGAGCAGTTCTTC	CASSFYNEQFF
NA	NA	TRBV28	TRBJ2-5	TGTGCCAGCAGTCCTGCAGGGCGGCAAGAGACCCAGTACTTC	CASSPAGRQETQYF
once	TRBD2	TRBV24-1	TRBJ2-5	TGTGCCACCAGTGATGGCAGGACTAGCAAGACAGGGACCCAGTACTTC	CATSDGRTSKTGTQYF
once	TRBD2	TRBV5-1	TRBJ2-7	TGCGCCAGCAGCTTAGCGGGGGCTTTCTACGAGCAGTACTTC	CASSLAGAFYEQYF
NA	TRBD2	TRBV10-3	TRBJ2-3	TGTGCCGTGACTAGCGGCACAGATACGCAGTATTTT	CAVTSGTDTQYF
NA	TRBD2	TRBV5-6	TRBJ2-2	TGTGCCAGCAGCCCTAGCGGCCAGAACACCGGGGAGCTGTTTTTT	CASSPSGQNTGELFF
NA	NA	TRBV29-1	TRBJ1-1	TGCAGCGTGGGGAACCGCCTGAACACTGAAGCTTTCTTT	CSVGNRLNTEAFF
NA	NA	TRBV3-1/TRBV3-2	TRBJ1-3	TGTGCCAGCAGCCGCGCGACTCCTGGAAACACCATATATTTT	CASSRATPGNTIYF
NA	NA	TRBV28	TRBJ1-5	TGTGCCAGCATTCCTTATAGCAATCAGCCCCAGCATTTT	CASIPYSNQPQHF
NA	NA	TRBV4-2	TRBJ1-4	TGTGCCAGCAGCCAAGATCGAGTATCCATTTGGGGACCTAATGAAAAACTGTTTTTT	CASSQDRVSIWGPNEKLFF
NA	NA	TRBV19	TRBJ1-5	TGTGCCAGTAGTACTCCCCTGGCGGGCAATCAGCCCCAGCATTTT	CASSTPLAGNQPQHF
NA	TRBD1	TRBV5-4	TRBJ2-2	TGTGCCAGCAGAACGACAGGGGGGAGCGGGGAGCTGTTTTTT	CASRTTGGSGELFF
NA	TRBD1	TRBV19	TRBJ1-1	TGTGCCAGTAATGATTGGGGACAGGGGGTATTTGAAGCTTTCTTT	CASNDWGQGVFEAFF
NA	NA	TRBV24-1	TRBJ2-4	TGTGCCACCAGTGAGGGGGAGCCCTTAAACATTCAGTACTTC	CATSEGEPLNIQYF
NA	TRBD2	TRBV4-2	TRBJ2-1	TGTGCCAGCAGCCAGGGACTAGCGGGAGGGCCGGGCAATGAGCAGTTCTTC	CASSQGLAGGPGNEQFF
NA	NA	TRBV4-1	TRBJ2-7	TGCGCCAGCAGCCAAGGGACGGACTCCTACGAGCAGTACTTC	CASSQGTDSYEQYF
NA	NA	TRBV5-1	TRBJ1-4	TGCGCCAGCAGCTTAACCTTCTATGAAAAACTGTTTTTT	CASSLTFYEKLFF
NA	TRBD1	TRBV27	TRBJ1-5	TGTGCCAGCAGTTATACAGGGGCCGGGCAGCCCCAGCATTTT	CASSYTGAGQPQHF
NA	TRBD1	TRBV6-5	TRBJ1-6	TGTGCCAGCAGTTACTCGACCGGGACAGTCACTTCACCCCTCCACTTT	CASSYSTGTVTSPLHF
NA	NA	TRBV5-1	TRBJ2-2	TGCGCCAGCAGCTTGGACAGGAACACCGGGGAGCTGTTTTTT	CASSLDRNTGELFF
once	NA	TRBV5-1	TRBJ2-2	TGCGCCAGCAGCTTGCAATTTTCGGGCCTTGCGAACACCGGGGAGCTGTTTTTT	CASSLQFSGLANTGELFF
NA	TRBD1	TRBV27	TRBJ2-3	TGTGCCAGCAGTTCGTCCGGGACAGGGTACACAGATACGCAGTATTTT	CASSSSGTGYTDTQYF
NA	NA	TRBV11-1	TRBJ1-1	TGTGCCAGCAGTACTAACAGGGTCACTGAAGCTTTCTTT	CASSTNRVTEAFF
NA	TRBD1	TRBV6-5	TRBJ2-7	TGTGCCAGCAGGTCGACAGGGATCTCCTACGAGCAGTACTTC	CASRSTGISYEQYF
NA	NA	TRBV2	TRBJ2-1	TGTGCCAGCATGAGAATGGCTGGCAATGAGCAGTTCTTC	CASMRMAGNEQFF
NA	TRBD2	TRBV28	TRBJ2-1	TGTGCCATCACCCCTCGAACGGGAGGCTCGACCTACAATGAGCAGTTCTTC	CAITPRTGGSTYNEQFF
NA	NA	TRBV5-8	TRBJ1-5	TGTGCCAGCAGCTTGGCAGGAACCTCCAATCAGCCCCAGCATTTT	CASSLAGTSNQPQHF
NA	NA	TRBV6-5	TRBJ2-7	TGTGCCAGCACCAACTACGAGCAGTACTTC	CASTNYEQYF
once	NA	TRBV2	TRBJ1-5	TGTGCCAGCAGTTTCTCCGCCGATCAGCCCCAGCATTTT	CASSFSADQPQHF
NA	NA	TRBV19	TRBJ1-2	TGTGCCAGTACCCGAAGCGGGACCAGAGCCTCTGGCTACACCTTC	CASTRSGTRASGYTF